This TCR beta chain appears in the sequencing data of a study of blood T cell repertoires in COVID-19. Sequencing was performed with immunoSEQ multiplex PCR; in TCRdb, only in-frame clones are kept and a portion is missing. The sample lists about 240,000 clones, 70% to 90% occurring once. V was pared by 2 bases and J by 8 bases, with 10 bases between. CDR1 SGHNT and CDR2 YENEEA come from the germline V gene. The CDR3 covers 14 residues. The rearrangement links TRBV11-3 to TRBJ1-6; D call uncertain. This receptor was identified in a man between 45 and 60 years old with acute or convalescent COVID-19. Input material: peripheral blood. In DNA, the CDR3 is TGTGCCAGCAGCTTAAGTGTCAGATATTCACCCCTCCACTTT. It translates to CASSLSVRYSPLHF.